These 10 T cell receptor beta chains came from one sample sequenced in a study of blood T cell repertoires in COVID-19. Clones were sequenced by immunoSEQ multiplex PCR, and TCRdb holds only the in-frame ones, with some missing. The table lists around 130,000 clones, approximately 86% of them singletons. Sequencing used PBMCs or T cells enriched from blood (not recorded which). These receptor sequences come from a woman in her fifties or sixties who had recovered from COVID-19.

This rearrangement joins TRBV7-9 to TRBJ2-5; D might be TRBD1 (5 bases). V was pared by 5 bases and J by 2 bases, with 12 bases between. The CDR3 has 14 amino acids. CDR1 is SEHNR and CDR2 is FQNEAQ in the germline V gene (reference sequence). The CDR3 nucleotides are TGTGCCAGCAGCCGCTTAGACAGACAAGAGACCCAGTACTTC. Translating it yields CASSRLDRQETQYF.

The DNA of the CDR3 is TGTGCCAGCAGCGTAGAGCGGGGGAAGCCGTATTTT. It specifies CASSVERGKPYF. The chain uses TRBV9 and TRBJ2-3; 8 bases map to TRBD2. Germline trimming cut 0 bases from V and 14 bases from J; bases unmatched to any gene: 5. Germline V CDR1 and CDR2: SGDLS, YYNGEE. CDR3 length: 12 residues.

The chain uses TRBV7-2 and TRBJ2-1, with 10 bases fitting TRBD2. CDR1 SGHTA and CDR2 FQGNSA come from the germline V gene. After removal of 1 base from V and 6 bases from J, the junction contained 3 bases not matched to a gene. This CDR3 has 15 residues. CDR3 protein: CASSLELAGRNEQFF. The CDR3 DNA reads as TGTGCCAGCAGCTTAGAACTAGCGGGGCGCAATGAGCAGTTCTTC.

This clone rates as medium-sized. Other DNA sequences in this sample translate to the same CDR3. The chain has TRBV5-1 and TRBJ2-7; 7 positions agree with TRBD1. The CDR3 sequence is 16 residues long. Trimming at V came to 2 bases and at J to 0 bases, leaving 8 bases not matched to a gene. In germline, CDR1 is SGHRS, CDR2 YFSETQ. The CDR3 reads CASSLAQGLSSYEQYF. The CDR3 coding sequence is TGCGCCAGCAGCTTAGCACAGGGGCTGAGCTCCTACGAGCAGTACTTC.

This chain uses TRBV27 with TRBJ1-2, with D tentatively TRBD1 (6 bases). V lost 0 bases and J lost 0, with 11 bases in between. The CDR3 is 16 residues long. Germline loops: CDR1 MNHEY, CDR2 SMNVEV (reference sequence). The CDR3 sequence: CASSLSKGGANYGYTF. The CDR3 nucleotides are TGTGCCAGCAGTTTATCGAAGGGGGGGGCTAACTATGGCTACACCTTC.

This sequence joins TRBV19 and TRBJ1-2; D is unclear. The CDR3 totals 13 residues. Germline loops: CDR1 LNHDA, CDR2 SQIVND (reference sequence). V lost 10 bases, J lost 5 bases, and 17 bases lay in between. The CDR3 DNA follows: TGTGCCACCGATAGCCAGACGGGATATGGCTACACCTTC. It translates to CATDSQTGYGYTF.

Comments on this clone: This may be a read error, as it is one base from a much larger clone. V and J are TRBV5-5 and TRBJ1-1, with unresolved D. This CDR3 spans 13 amino acids. The ends were cut back, 1 base at V and 1 base at J, with 5 bases in the middle. Germline V gives CDR1 SGHKS, CDR2 YYEKEE (reference sequence). The CDR3 bases are TGTGCCAGCAGCTTGCGGGGGAACACTGAAGCTTTCTTT. Protein sequence: CASSLRGNTEAFF. Filled out from reference TRBV5-5 and TRBJ1-1, the complete variable domain reads DAGVTQSPTHLIKTRGQQVTLRCSPISGHKSVSWYQQVLGQGPQFIFQYYEKEERGRGNFPDRFSARQFPNYSSELNVNALLLGDSALYLCASSLRGNTEAFFGQGTRLTVV.

V and J are TRBV13 and TRBJ2-7; 7 bases align to TRBD1. CDR3 size: 14 residues. V was clipped by 2 bases and J by 2 bases; unmatched bases: 3. CDR1 PRHDT and CDR2 FYEKMQ come from the germline V gene (reference sequence). In DNA form, the CDR3 reads TGTGCCAGCAGCTTAAGGCAGGGGGCCTACGAGCAGTACTTC. This translates into CASSLRQGAYEQYF.

This clone was counted once. V is TRBV2 and J is TRBJ2-6; TRBD1 is a possible D gene (6 bases). Germline V gene sequence: CDR1 SNHLY, CDR2 FYNNEI. Trimming removed 6 bases at V and 2 bases at J, with 11 bases between. This CDR3 has 15 residues. The CDR3: CASSTGQPGANVLTF. Here the CDR3 DNA reads TGTGCCAGCAGCACAGGACAGCCTGGGGCCAACGTCCTGACTTTC.

This chain joins TRBV9 and TRBJ1-2; no clear D gene. Trimming pared 1 base from V and 1 base from J, leaving 11 bases between. The germline V gene encodes CDR1 SGDLS and CDR2 YYNGEE. The CDR3 runs to 15 residues. The CDR3 nucleotides are TGTGCCAGCAGCGTAAGCACAGTAATTAACTATGGCTACACCTTC. As protein: CASSVSTVINYGYTF.